This T cell receptor (beta chain) derives from a study of CD8+ T cells in alopecia areata. The germline gives CDR1 SNHLY, CDR2 FYNNEI. V lost 7 bases, J lost 3 bases, and 23 bases lay in between. The CDR3 runs 17 residues. Regarding this clone: The antigen is not known.

Treatment noted: oral pan-JAK inhibitor, 5-10 mg twice daily. cDNA prepared by RNA extraction and subsequent reverse transcription served as the template for sequencing. Profiling relied on immunoSEQ multiplex PCR, and the TCRdb table lists in-frame clones only, not all of them. The table includes some 150,000 clones, more than 85% detected once. Study-level findings and limits: Sequences from scalp samples also cover resident alphabeta T cells of normal skin. The study found higher clonality in lesional than normal scalp, especially in alopecia totalis/universalis.

The origin of this receptor is a human donor with alopecia areata. The material sequenced was CD8+ T cells sorted from blood, taken at week 4, from a patient treated with tofacitinib. V and J are TRBV2 and TRBJ2-3; D tentatively reads TRBD1 or TRBD2 (5 bases each). The CDR3 here is CASKEWGTLEGTDTQYF. The CDR3 coding sequence is TGTGCCAGCAAGGAGTGGGGGACCCTAGAGGGGACAGATACGCAGTATTTT.